This is a list of T cell receptor beta chains from one sample in a study of T-cell reconstitution after alpha-beta-depleted transplantation in children. TCRdb reanalysed the PCR reads using MiXCR and keeps one entry per CDR3 protein. Here the sample spans some 490,000 distinct CDR3 sequences, around 12% being singletons. The source was PBMCs from the stem cell graft donor, collected from the stem cell graft. All receptors derive from a human donor who donated a stem cell graft to a child with combined immunodeficiency. CDR3s include the opening cysteine and the closing phenylalanine or tryptophan. A D gene is named only where the DNA matches it firmly. Only some rows state a clone size, as once, few, many or a class for expanded clones.

CSVDSPGTDTQYF TGCAGCGTTGATTCCCCGGGGACAGATACGCAGTATTTT NA few TRBJ2-3 TRBV29-1
CSAILTGGFNYGYTF TGCAGTGCTATATTGACAGGGGGTTTTAACTATGGCTACACCTTC TRBD1 NA TRBJ1-2 TRBV20-1
CASSPRDSYTGELFF TGTGCCAGCAGTCCCCGGGACTCCTACACCGGGGAGCTGTTTTTT NA few TRBJ2-2 TRBV12-3/TRBV12-4
CASSLDPAQGMNSPLHF TGCGCCAGCAGCTTGGACCCGGCGCAGGGGATGAATTCACCCCTCCACTTT NA few TRBJ1-6 TRBV5-1
CSAEQTYGTDTQYF TGCAGTGCTGAACAAACATACGGCACAGATACGCAGTATTTT NA many TRBJ2-3 TRBV20-1
CASIQGPPEQYF TGCGCCAGCATACAGGGTCCCCCCGAGCAGTACTTC NA NA TRBJ2-7 TRBV23-1
CASRSRSLAGADTGELFF TGTGCAAGTCGCTCACGCTCCCTAGCGGGAGCGGACACCGGGGAGCTGTTTTTT NA NA TRBJ2-2 TRBV12-2
CASSPELGNEQYF TGTGCCAGCAGCCCAGAGTTAGGGAACGAGCAGTACTTC NA few TRBJ2-7 TRBV7-2
CASGSGRKTDTQYF TGTGCCAGCGGTTCGGGGAGGAAGACAGATACGCAGTATTTT NA many TRBJ2-3 TRBV7-9
CSAPLRGGGTDTQYF TGCAGTGCTCCTCTGAGGGGGGGTGGCACAGATACGCAGTATTTT NA many TRBJ2-3 TRBV20-1
CASSQGQIQETQYF TGTGCCAGCAGCCAGGGACAAATCCAAGAGACCCAGTACTTC NA many TRBJ2-5 TRBV12-3/TRBV12-4
CASSRDSVWETQYF TGTGCCAGCAGCAGGGACAGTGTGTGGGAGACCCAGTACTTC TRBD1 NA TRBJ2-5 TRBV5-6
CASSLGGEGYEQYF TGTGCCAGCAGTCTCGGGGGGGAGGGTTACGAGCAGTACTTC TRBD2 many TRBJ2-7 TRBV6-5
CASSYSAQNLQYSPLHF TGTGCCAGCAGTTACTCGGCACAAAACCTCCAGTATTCACCCCTCCACTTT NA once TRBJ1-6 TRBV6-2/TRBV6-3
CASSPLRGNEQFF TGTGCCAGCAGCCCACTCCGGGGAAATGAGCAGTTCTTC NA NA TRBJ2-1 TRBV7-8
CATDRGRTGELFF TGTGCCACAGACAGGGGGCGAACCGGGGAGCTGTTTTTT TRBD1 many TRBJ2-2 TRBV10-3
CASSTGLAGGPRGQFF TGTGCCAGCAGCACGGGACTAGCGGGAGGTCCTCGGGGGCAGTTCTTC TRBD2 few TRBJ2-1 TRBV9
CASSYPGTSGGAVGNEQFF TGTGCCAGCAGTTACCCCGGGACTAGCGGGGGGGCCGTAGGTAATGAGCAGTTCTTC TRBD2 few TRBJ2-1 TRBV6-5
CASSLENQDTQYF TGTGCCAGCAGCTTGGAGAACCAGGATACGCAGTATTTT NA few TRBJ2-3 TRBV5-4
CASSQDWSDGYTF TGCGCCAGCAGCCAAGATTGGTCGGATGGCTACACCTTC NA NA TRBJ1-2 TRBV4-3
CASSSASDIHNEQFF TGCGCCAGCAGCTCTGCTAGCGACATCCACAATGAGCAGTTCTTC NA few TRBJ2-1 TRBV5-1
CASSRCTDTQYF TGCGCCAGCAGCAGATGCACAGATACGCAGTATTTT NA NA TRBJ2-3 TRBV5-1
CASRRQGYPYEQYF TGTGCCAGCAGGCGACAGGGGTACCCCTACGAGCAGTACTTC TRBD1 few TRBJ2-7 TRBV6-1
CASSYETGTGETQYF TGTGCCAGCAGCTACGAAACAGGGACGGGGGAGACCCAGTACTTC NA few TRBJ2-5 TRBV5-6
CASSPARSANTGELFF TGTGCCAGCAGCCCCGCCAGGAGCGCGAACACCGGGGAGCTGTTTTTT NA NA TRBJ2-2 TRBV7-3
CSARGDDYEQYF TGCAGTGCTAGAGGGGACGACTACGAGCAGTACTTC NA few TRBJ2-7 TRBV20-1
CASHQWGKPQHF TGTGCCAGCCACCAATGGGGGAAGCCCCAGCATTTT NA NA TRBJ1-5 TRBV6-5
CASSQGMAGQRFNEQFF TGTGCCAGCAGCCAAGGCATGGCGGGACAACGCTTCAATGAGCAGTTCTTC NA NA TRBJ2-1 TRBV3-1
CASSVAPVYEQYF TGTGCCAGCAGCGTAGCGCCCGTTTACGAGCAGTACTTC NA few TRBJ2-7 TRBV9